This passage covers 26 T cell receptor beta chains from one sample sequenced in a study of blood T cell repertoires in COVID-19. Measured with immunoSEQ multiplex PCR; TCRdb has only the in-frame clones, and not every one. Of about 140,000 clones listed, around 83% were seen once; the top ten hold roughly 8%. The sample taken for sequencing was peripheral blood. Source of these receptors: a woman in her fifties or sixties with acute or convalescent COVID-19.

Here the CDR3 reads CASSGGLAGFTDTQYF. CDR3 in DNA: TGTGCCAGCAGCGGGGGACTAGCGGGGTTCACAGATACGCAGTATTTT. The chain uses TRBV7-2 and TRBJ2-3; TRBD2 matches at 13 bases. The CDR3 spans 16 residues. Germline CDR1 SGHTA, CDR2 FQGNSA. V was pared by 5 bases and J by 2 bases, with 4 bases of the junction left unmatched.

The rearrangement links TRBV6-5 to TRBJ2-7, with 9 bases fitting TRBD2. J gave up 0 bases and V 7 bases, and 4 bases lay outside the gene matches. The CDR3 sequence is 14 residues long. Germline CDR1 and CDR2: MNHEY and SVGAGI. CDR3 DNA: TGTGCCAGCAAATCTAGCGGGGACTCCTACGAGCAGTACTTC. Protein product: CASKSSGDSYEQYF.

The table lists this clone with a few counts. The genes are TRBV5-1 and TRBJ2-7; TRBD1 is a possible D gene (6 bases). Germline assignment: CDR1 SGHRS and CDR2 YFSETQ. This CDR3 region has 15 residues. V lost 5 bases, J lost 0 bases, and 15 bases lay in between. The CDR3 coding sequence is TGCGCCAGCAGGCAGGGGACGGAAAGCTCCTACGAGCAGTACTTC. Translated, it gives CASRQGTESSYEQYF.

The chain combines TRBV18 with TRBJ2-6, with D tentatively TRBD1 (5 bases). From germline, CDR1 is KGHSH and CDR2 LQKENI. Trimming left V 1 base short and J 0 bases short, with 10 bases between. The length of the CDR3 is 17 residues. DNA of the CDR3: TGTGCCAGCTCACCACTACAGGCAAGCTCTGGGGCCAACGTCCTGACTTTC. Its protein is CASSPLQASSGANVLTF.

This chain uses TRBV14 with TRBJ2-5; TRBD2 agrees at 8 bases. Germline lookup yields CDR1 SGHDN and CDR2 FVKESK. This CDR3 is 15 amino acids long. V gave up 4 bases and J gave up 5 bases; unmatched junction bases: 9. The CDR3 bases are TGTGCCAGCAGCCTACTAGCGGCCGCATGGGAGACCCAGTACTTC. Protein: CASSLLAAAWETQYF.

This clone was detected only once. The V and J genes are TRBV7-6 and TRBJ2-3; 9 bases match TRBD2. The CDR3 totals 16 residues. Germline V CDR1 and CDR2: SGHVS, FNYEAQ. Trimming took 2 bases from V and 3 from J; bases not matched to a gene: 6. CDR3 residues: CASSLQAGGKTDTQYF. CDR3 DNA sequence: TGTGCCAGCAGCTTACAAGCGGGGGGAAAGACAGATACGCAGTATTTT.

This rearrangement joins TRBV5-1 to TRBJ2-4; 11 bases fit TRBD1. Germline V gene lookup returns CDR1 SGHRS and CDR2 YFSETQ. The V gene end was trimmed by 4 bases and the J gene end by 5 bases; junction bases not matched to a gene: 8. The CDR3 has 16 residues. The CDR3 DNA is TGCGCCAGCAGCCCGCAGGGACAGGGGGTTCAAAACATTCAGTACTTC. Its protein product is CASSPQGQGVQNIQYF.

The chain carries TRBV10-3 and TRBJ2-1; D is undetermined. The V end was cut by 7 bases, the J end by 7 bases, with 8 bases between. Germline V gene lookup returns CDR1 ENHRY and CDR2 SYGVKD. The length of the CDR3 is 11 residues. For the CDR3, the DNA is TGTGCCATCAAAGAGGCAAATGAGCAGTTCTTC. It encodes CAIKEANEQFF.

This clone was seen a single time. CDR3 nucleotide sequence: TGTGCCAGCAGTTACCTAGCGGGGACTTACAATGAGCAGTTCTTC. Its translation is CASSYLAGTYNEQFF. The chain joins TRBV7-6 to TRBJ2-1; 9 bases agree with TRBD2. The CDR3 runs 15 residues. After removal of 6 bases from V and 4 bases from J, the junction contained 7 bases not matched to a gene. Germline V gene data show CDR1 as SGHVS and CDR2 as FNYEAQ.

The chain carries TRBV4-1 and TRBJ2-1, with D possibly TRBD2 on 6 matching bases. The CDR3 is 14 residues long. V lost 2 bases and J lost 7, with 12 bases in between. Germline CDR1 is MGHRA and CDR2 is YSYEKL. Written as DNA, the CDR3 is TGCGCCAGCAGCCAATTGGAGGGTTGGAATGAGCAGTTCTTC. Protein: CASSQLEGWNEQFF.

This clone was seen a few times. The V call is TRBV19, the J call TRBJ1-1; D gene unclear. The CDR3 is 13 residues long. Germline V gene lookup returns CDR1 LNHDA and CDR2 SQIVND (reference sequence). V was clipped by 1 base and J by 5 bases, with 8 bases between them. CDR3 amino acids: CASSIAGGTEAFF. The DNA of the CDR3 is TGTGCCAGTAGTATAGCCGGAGGAACTGAAGCTTTCTTT.

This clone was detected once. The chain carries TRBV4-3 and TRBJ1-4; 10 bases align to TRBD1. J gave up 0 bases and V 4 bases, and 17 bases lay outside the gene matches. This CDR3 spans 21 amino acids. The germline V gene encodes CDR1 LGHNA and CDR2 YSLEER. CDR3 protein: CASSPGPRKPGQGPTNEKLFF. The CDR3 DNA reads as TGCGCCAGCAGCCCCGGACCCCGAAAGCCGGGACAGGGGCCAACTAATGAAAAACTGTTTTTT.

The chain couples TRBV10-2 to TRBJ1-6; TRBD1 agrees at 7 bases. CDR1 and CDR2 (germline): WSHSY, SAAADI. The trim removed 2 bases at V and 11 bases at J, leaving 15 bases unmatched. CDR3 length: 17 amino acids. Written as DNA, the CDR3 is TGCGCCAGCAGTGAGACTCTCTCGGGGCAGACAGGGACACCCCTCCACTTT. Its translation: CASSETLSGQTGTPLHF.

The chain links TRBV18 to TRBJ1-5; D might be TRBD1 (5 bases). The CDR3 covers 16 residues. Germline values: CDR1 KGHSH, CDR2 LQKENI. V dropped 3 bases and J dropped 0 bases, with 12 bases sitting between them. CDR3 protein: CASSPPGDFSNQPQHF. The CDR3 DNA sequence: TGTGCCAGCTCACCCCCGGGGGACTTTAGCAATCAGCCCCAGCATTTT.

The CDR3 DNA sequence: TGTGCCGGCTGGGACACGAGAGGAAACACCATATATTTT. It specifies CAGWDTRGNTIYF. The chain employs TRBV5-4 and TRBJ1-3, with a weak D call TRBD1 (6 bases). This CDR3 has 13 residues. Trimming cost V 10 bases and J 4 bases, with 15 bases left between them. Per germline, CDR1 SGHNT and CDR2 YYREEE (reference sequence).

The CDR3 sequence: CAWTAGQSYEQYF. For the CDR3, the DNA is TGTGCCTGGACGGCGGGACAGTCTTACGAGCAGTACTTC. This sequence joins TRBV30 and TRBJ2-7, with D perhaps TRBD1 (7 bases). V lost 4 bases, J lost 4 bases, and 14 bases lay in between. Germline V CDR1 and CDR2: GTSNPN, SVGIG (reference sequence). The CDR3 is made up of 13 amino acids.

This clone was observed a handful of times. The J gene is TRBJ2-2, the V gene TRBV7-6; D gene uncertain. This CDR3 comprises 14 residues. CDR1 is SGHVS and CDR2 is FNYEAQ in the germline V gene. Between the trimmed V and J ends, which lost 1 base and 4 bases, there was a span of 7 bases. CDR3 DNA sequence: TGTGCCAGCAGCTTAGGGGCCGGCACCGGGGAGCTGTTTTTT. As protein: CASSLGAGTGELFF.

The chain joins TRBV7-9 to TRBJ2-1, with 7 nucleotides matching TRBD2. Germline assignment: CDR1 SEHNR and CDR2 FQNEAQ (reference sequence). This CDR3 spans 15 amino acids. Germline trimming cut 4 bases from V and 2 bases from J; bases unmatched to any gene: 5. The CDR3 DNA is TGTGCCAGCAGCTCGTTACGGGGGGCCTACAATGAGCAGTTCTTC. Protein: CASSSLRGAYNEQFF.

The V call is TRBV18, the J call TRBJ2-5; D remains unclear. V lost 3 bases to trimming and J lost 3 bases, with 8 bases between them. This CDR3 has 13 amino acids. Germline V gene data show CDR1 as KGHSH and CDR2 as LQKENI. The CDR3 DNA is TGTGCCAGCTCACCCGCAGAAAAAGAGACCCAGTACTTC. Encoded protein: CASSPAEKETQYF.

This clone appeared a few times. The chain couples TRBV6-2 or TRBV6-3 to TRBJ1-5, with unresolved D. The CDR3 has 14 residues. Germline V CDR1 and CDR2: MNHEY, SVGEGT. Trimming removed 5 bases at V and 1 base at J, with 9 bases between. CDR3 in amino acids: CASSEVPSNQPQHF. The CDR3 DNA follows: TGTGCCAGCAGTGAGGTGCCCAGCAATCAGCCCCAGCATTTT.

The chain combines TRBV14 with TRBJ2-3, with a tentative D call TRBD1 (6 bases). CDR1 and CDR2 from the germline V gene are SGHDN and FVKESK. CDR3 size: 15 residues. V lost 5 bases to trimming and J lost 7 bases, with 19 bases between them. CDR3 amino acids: CASSIGGRGVNTQYF. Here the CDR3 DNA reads TGTGCCAGCAGCATAGGGGGACGGGGCGTTAATACGCAGTATTTT.

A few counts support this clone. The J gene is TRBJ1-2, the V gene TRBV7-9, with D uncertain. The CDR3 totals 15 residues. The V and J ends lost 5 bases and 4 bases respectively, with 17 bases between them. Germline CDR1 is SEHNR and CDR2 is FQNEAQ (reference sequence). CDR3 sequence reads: CASSPPRSRAYGYTF. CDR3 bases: TGTGCCAGCAGCCCCCCGAGGTCGAGGGCCTATGGCTACACCTTC.

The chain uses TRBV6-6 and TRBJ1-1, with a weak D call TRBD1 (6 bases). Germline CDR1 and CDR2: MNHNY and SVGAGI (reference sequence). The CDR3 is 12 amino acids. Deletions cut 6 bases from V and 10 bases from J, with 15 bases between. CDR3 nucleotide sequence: TGTGCCAGCAGCCGCGGGGGGCAAGGAGCTTTCTTT. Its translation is CASSRGGQGAFF.

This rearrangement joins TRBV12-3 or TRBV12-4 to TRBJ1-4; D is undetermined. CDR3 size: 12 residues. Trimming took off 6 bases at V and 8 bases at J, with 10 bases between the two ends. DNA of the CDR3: TGTGCCAGCAGGCGACCCAGGGAAAAACTGTTTTTT. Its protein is CASRRPREKLFF.

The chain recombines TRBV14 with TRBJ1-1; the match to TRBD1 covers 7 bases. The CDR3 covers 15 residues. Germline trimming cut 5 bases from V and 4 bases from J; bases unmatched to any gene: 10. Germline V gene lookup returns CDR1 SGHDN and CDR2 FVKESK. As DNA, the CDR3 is TGTGCCAGCAGCTTACGGACAGGTGGCATCACTGAAGCTTTCTTT. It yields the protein CASSLRTGGITEAFF. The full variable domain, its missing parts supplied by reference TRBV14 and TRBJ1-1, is EAGVTQFPSHSVIEKGQTVTLRCDPISGHDNLYWYRRVMGKEIKFLLHFVKESKQDESGMPNNRFLAERTGGTYSTLKVQPAELEDSGVYFCASSLRTGGITEAFFGQGTRLTVV.

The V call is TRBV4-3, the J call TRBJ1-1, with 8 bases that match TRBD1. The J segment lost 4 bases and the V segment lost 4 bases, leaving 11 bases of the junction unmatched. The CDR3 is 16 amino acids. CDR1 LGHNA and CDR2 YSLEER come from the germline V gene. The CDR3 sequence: CASSLLGTGQITEAFF. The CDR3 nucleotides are TGCGCCAGCAGCCTACTGGGGACAGGTCAAATCACTGAAGCTTTCTTT.